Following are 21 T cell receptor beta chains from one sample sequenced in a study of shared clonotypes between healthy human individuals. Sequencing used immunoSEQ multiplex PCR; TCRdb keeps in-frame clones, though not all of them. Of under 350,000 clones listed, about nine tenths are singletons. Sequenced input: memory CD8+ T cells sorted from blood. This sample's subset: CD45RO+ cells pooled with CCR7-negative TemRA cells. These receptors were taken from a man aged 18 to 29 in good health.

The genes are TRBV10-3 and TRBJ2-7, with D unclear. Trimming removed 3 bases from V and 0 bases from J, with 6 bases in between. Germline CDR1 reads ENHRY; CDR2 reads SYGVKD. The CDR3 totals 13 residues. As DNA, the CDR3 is TGTGCCATCAGTGATGTGAACTCCTACGAGCAGTACTTC. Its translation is CAISDVNSYEQYF.

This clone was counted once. CDR3 loop: CASSINRDDQPQHF. The CDR3 DNA reads as TGTGCCAGCAGCATAAACAGGGATGATCAGCCCCAGCATTTT. The V call is TRBV7-6, the J call TRBJ1-5; weak D call: TRBD1 (6 bases). CDR1 is SGHVS and CDR2 is FNYEAQ in the germline V gene. The CDR3 runs to 14 residues. Trimming removed 5 bases from V and 5 bases from J, with 13 bases in between.

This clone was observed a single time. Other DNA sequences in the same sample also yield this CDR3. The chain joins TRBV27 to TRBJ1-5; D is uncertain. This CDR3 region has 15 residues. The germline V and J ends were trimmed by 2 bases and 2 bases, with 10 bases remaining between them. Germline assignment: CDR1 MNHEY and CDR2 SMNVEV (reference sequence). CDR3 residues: CASSLGARGNQPQHF. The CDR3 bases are TGTGCCAGCAGTTTAGGCGCCCGGGGCAATCAGCCCCAGCATTTT.

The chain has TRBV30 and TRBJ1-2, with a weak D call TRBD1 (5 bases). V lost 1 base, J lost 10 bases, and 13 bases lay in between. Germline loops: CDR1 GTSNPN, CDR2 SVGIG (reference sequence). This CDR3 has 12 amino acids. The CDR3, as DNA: TGTGCCTGGAGTGCGGGGCCTGCTGACTACACCTTC. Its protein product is CAWSAGPADYTF.

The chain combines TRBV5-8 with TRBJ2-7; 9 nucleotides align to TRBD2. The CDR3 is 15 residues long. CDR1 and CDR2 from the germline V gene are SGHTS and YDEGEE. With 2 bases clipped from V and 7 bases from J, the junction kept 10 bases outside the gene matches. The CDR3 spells CASSFIAGVSWEQYF. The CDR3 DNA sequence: TGTGCCAGCAGCTTTATAGCGGGAGTTTCCTGGGAGCAGTACTTC. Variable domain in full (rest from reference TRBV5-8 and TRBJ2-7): EAGVTQSPTHLIKTRGQQATLRCSPISGHTSVYWYQQALGLGLQFLLWYDEGEERNRGNFPPRFSGRQFPNYSSELNVNALELEDSALYLCASSFIAGVSWEQYFGPGTRLTVT.

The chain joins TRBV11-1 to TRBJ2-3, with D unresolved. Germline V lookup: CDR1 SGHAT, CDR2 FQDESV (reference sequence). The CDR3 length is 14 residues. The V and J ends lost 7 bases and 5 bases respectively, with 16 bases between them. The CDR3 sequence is CASTDFQVGDTQYF. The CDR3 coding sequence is TGTGCCAGCACCGACTTCCAAGTTGGAGATACGCAGTATTTT.

The CDR3 nucleotides are TGTGCCAGCAGCTTAGTAGCAGGCAGCTCCTACAATGAGCAGTTCTTC. It encodes CASSLVAGSSYNEQFF. The V gene is TRBV7-9, the J gene TRBJ2-1; D ambiguous. The germline CDR1 and CDR2 sequences are SEHNR and FQNEAQ (reference sequence). V lost 1 base, J lost 0 bases, and 10 bases lay in between. The CDR3 is 16 residues long.

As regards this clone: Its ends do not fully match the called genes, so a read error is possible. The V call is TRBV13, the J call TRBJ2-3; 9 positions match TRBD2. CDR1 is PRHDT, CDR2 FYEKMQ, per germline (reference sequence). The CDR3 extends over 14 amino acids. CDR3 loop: CASSLAGAPDTQYF. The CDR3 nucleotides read TGTGCCAGCAGTTTAGCGGGAGCACCAGATACGCAGTATTTT.

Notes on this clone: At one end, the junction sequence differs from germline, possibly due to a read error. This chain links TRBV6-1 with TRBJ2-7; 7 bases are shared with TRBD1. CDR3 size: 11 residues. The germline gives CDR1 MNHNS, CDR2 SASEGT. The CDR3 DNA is TGTGCCAGCAGTATACAGGGGTCCCTAAACTTC. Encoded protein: CASSIQGSLNF.

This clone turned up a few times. CDR3 residues: CASSSPGVNSPLHF. CDR3 nucleotides: TGTGCCAGCAGTTCTCCAGGGGTAAATTCACCCCTCCACTTT. The chain has TRBV6-6 and TRBJ1-6; maybe TRBD1 (6 bases). Trimming took 4 bases from V and 7 from J, leaving 11 bases between them. Germline assignment: CDR1 MNHNY and CDR2 SVGAGI (reference sequence). The CDR3 consists of 14 residues.

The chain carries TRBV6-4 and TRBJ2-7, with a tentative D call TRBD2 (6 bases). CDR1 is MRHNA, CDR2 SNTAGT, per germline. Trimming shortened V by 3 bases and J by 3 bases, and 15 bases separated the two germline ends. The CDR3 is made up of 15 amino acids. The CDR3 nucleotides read TGTGCCAGCAGTGAGTTCCCGGGGGAGGACTACGAGCAGTACTTC. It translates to CASSEFPGEDYEQYF.

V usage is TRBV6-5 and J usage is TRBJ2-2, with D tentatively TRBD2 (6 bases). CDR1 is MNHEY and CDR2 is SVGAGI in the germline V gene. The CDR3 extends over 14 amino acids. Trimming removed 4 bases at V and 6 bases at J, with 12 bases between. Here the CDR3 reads CASSFEEGPGELFF. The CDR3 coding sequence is TGTGCCAGCAGTTTTGAGGAGGGCCCCGGGGAGCTGTTTTTT.

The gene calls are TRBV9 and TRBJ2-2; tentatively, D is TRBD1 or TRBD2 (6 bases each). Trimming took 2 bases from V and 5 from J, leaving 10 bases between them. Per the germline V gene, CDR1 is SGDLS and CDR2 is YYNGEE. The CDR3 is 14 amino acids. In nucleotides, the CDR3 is TGTGCCAGCAGCGTCCAGGGGAGGACCGGGGAGCTGTTTTTT. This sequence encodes CASSVQGRTGELFF.

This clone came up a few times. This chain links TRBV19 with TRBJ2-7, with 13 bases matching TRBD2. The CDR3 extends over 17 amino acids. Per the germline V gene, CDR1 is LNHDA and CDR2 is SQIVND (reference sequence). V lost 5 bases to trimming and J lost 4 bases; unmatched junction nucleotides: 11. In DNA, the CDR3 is TGTGCCAGTAGTTCTGAAGGACTAGCGGGGGTCGGATACGAGCAGTACTTC. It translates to CASSSEGLAGVGYEQYF.

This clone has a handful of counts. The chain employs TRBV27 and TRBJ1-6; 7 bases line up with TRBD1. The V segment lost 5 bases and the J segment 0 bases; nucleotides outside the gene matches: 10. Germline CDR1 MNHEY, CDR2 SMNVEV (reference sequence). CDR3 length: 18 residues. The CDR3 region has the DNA TGTGCCAGCAGTCTTGGGACAGTGGGGAGCTCCTATAATTCACCCCTCCACTTT. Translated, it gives CASSLGTVGSSYNSPLHF.

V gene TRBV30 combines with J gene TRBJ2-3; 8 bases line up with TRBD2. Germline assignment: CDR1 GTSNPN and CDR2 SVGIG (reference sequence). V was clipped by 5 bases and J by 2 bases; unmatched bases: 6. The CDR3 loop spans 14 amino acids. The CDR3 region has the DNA TGTGCCTGGGCAATAGCGGGACCCACAGATACGCAGTATTTT. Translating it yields CAWAIAGPTDTQYF.

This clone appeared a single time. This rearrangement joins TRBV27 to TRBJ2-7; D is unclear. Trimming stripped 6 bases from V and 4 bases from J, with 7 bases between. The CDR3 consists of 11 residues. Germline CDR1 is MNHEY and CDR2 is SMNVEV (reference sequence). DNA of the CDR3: TGTGCCAGCAGGAAAGGGTACGAGCAGTACTTC. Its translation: CASRKGYEQYF.

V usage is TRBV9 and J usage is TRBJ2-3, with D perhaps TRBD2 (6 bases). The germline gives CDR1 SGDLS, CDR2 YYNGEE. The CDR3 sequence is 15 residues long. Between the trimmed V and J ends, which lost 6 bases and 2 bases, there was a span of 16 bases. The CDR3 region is CASTPGGDYTDTQYF. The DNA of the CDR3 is TGTGCCAGCACCCCCGGGGGAGATTACACAGATACGCAGTATTTT.

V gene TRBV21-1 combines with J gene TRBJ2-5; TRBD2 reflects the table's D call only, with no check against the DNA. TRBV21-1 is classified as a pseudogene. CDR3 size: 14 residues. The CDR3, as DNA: TGTGCCAGCAGCAAGGAGGCGTACCAAGAGACCCAGTACTTC. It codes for CASSKEAYQETQYF.

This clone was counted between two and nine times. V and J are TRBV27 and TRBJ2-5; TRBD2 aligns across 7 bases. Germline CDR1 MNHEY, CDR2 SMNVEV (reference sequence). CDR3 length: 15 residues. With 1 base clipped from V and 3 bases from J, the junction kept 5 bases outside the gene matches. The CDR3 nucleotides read TGTGCCAGCAGTTTATTTGCGGGAGAAAAAGAGACCCAGTACTTC. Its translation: CASSLFAGEKETQYF.

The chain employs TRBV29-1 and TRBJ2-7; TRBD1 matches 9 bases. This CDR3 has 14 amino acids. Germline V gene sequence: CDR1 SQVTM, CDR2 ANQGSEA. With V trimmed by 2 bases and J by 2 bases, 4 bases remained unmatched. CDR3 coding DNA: TGCAGCGTTGAAATCGGGACAGGGACCTACGAGCAGTACTTC. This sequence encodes CSVEIGTGTYEQYF.